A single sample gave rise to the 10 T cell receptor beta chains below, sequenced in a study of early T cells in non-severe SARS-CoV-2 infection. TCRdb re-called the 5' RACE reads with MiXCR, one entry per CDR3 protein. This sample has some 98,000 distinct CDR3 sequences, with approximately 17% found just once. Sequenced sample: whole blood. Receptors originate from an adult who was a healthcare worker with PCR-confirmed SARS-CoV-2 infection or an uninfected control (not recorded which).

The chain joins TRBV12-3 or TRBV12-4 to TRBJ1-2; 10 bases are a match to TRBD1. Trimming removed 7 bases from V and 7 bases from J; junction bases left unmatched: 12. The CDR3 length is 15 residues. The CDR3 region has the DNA TGTGCCAGCACCCCCGGGACAGGGGCTCCCTTTGGCTACACCTTC. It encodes CASTPGTGAPFGYTF.

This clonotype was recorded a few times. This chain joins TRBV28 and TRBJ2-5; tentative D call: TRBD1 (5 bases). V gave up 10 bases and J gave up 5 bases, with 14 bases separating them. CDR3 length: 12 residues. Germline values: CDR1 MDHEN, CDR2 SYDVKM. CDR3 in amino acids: CATGRGAETQYF. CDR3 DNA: TGTGCCACCGGTAGGGGCGCGGAGACCCAGTACTTC.

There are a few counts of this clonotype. CDR3 residues: CASSLVPSSGIGVETDTQYF. The DNA of the CDR3 is TGTGCCAGCAGCTTAGTCCCCTCTAGCGGGATCGGGGTGGAGACAGATACGCAGTATTTT. The rearrangement uses TRBV7-2 and TRBJ2-3, with 9 bases that match TRBD2. Germline CDR1 and CDR2: SGHTA and FQGNSA. V shed 1 base, J shed 3 bases, and the junction held 17 bases outside the gene matches. The CDR3 is 20 residues long.

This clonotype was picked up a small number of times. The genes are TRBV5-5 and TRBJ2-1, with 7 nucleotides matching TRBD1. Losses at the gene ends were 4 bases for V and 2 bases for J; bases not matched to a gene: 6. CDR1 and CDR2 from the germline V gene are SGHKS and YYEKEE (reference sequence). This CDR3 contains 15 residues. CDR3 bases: TGTGCCAGCAGCCCGACAGGGAGTGCCTACAATGAGCAGTTCTTC. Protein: CASSPTGSAYNEQFF. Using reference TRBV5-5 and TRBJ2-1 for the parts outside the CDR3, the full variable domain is DAGVTQSPTHLIKTRGQQVTLRCSPISGHKSVSWYQQVLGQGPQFIFQYYEKEERGRGNFPDRFSARQFPNYSSELNVNALLLGDSALYLCASSPTGSAYNEQFFGPGTRLTVL.

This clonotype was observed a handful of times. CDR3 in amino acids: CASTPEGRGPAFF. The CDR3 DNA follows: TGTGCCAGCACCCCCGAGGGAAGGGGTCCGGCTTTCTTT. This chain connects TRBV12-3 or TRBV12-4 to TRBJ1-1; TRBD1 is a possible D gene (5 bases). The V gene lost 7 bases and the J gene lost 11 bases, with 20 bases spanning the gap. There are 13 residues in the CDR3.

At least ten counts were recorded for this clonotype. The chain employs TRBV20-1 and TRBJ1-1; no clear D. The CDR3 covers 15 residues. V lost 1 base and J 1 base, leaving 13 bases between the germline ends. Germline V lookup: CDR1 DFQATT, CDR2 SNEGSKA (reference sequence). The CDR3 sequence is CSARASRTRNTEAFF. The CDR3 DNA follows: TGCAGTGCTAGAGCCTCCCGGACGAGGAACACTGAAGCTTTCTTT.

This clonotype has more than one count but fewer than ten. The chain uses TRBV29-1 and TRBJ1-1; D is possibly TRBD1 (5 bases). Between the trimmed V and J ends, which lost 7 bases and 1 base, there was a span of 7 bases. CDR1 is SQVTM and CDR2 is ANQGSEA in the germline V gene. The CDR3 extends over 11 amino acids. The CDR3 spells CSGTGNTEAFF. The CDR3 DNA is TGCAGCGGAACAGGGAACACTGAAGCTTTCTTT. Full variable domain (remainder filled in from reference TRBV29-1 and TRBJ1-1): SAVISQKPSRDICQRGTSLTIQCQVDSQVTMMFWYRQQPGQSLTLIATANQGSEATYESGFVIDKFPISRPNLTFSTLTVSNMSPEDSSIYLCSGTGNTEAFFGQGTRLTVV.

CDR3 residues: CASSAPPTSGSFPREQFF. The CDR3, as DNA: TGTGCCAGCAGTGCGCCCCCTACTAGCGGGAGTTTCCCCCGTGAGCAGTTCTTC. The chain joins TRBV6-7 to TRBJ2-1; TRBD2 agrees at 11 bases. TRBV6-7 is an ORF for which the function is uncertain. There are 18 residues in the CDR3. With V trimmed by 5 bases and J by 9 bases, 18 bases remained unmatched.

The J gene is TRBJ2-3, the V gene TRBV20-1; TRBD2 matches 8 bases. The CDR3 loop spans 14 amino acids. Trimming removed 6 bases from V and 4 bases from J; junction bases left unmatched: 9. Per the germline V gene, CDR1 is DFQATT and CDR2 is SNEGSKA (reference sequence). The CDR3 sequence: CSARREGYADTQYF. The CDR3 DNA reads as TGCAGTGCCCGACGGGAGGGGTATGCAGATACGCAGTATTTT.

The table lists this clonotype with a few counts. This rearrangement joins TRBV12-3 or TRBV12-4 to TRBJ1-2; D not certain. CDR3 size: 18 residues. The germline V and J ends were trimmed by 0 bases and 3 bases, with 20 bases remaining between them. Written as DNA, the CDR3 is TGTGCCAGCAGTTTAGCCAAGCGCGGACTACCTCATTACTATGGCTACACCTTC. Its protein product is CASSLAKRGLPHYYGYTF.